This entry concerns a single T cell receptor (beta chain). The antigen is not known. This record comes from a study of T cell responses to AZD1222 COVID-19 vaccine. Trimming stripped 0 bases from V and 6 bases from J, with 15 bases between. The V gene's germline CDR1 is KGHSH and CDR2 LQKENI. This CDR3 spans 15 amino acids. Broader study findings: At baseline, seropositivity was found in only six or seven AZD1222 recipients. Mostly white British, mostly female donors; authors suggested clonal diversity may be underestimated. With two AZD1222 doses given, Spike-specific TCR breadth and depth both rose.

TCRdb keeps only in-frame clones here, not all; method: immunoSEQ multiplex PCR. This sample has about 130,000 clones, with roughly 87% found just once. Second doses were pooled across both intervals (about 4 or about 12 weeks). V is TRBV18 and J is TRBJ2-7; perhaps TRBD1 as D (8 bases). The TCR was taken from an adult who received the AZD1222 COVID-19 vaccine. The material was peripheral blood, obtained 28 days after the second AZD1222 dose. Here the CDR3 DNA reads TGTGCCAGCTCACCACCCCCGACAGGGGAGGGCGAGCAGTACTTC. Translated: CASSPPPTGEGEQYF. The variable domain in full, with the rest retrieved from reference TRBV18 and TRBJ2-7, is NAGVMQNPRHLVRRRGQEARLRCSPMKGHSHVYWYRQLPEEGLKFMVYLQKENIIDESGMPKERFSAEFPKEGPSILRIQQVVRGDSAAYFCASSPPPTGEGEQYFGPGTRLTVT.